This is a list of T cell receptor beta chains from one sample in a study of blood T cells in healthy people across ages. TCRdb redid the calling of the 5' RACE reads with MiXCR, one entry per CDR3 protein. The sample records approximately 760,000 distinct CDR3 sequences, around 25% being singletons. The sample was also linked to a second study, of T cells of mothers and their children.

Sequenced material: blood. The source of these receptors is a boy between 5 and 17 years old in good health. The CDR3 runs from the conserved cysteine through the conserved F or W. Each record gives: J gene, V gene, D gene, clone size, CDR3 DNA, CDR3 protein. A D gene is named only where the DNA matches it firmly. Some rows have no size entry. The others give once, few or many, or a class for an expanded clone.

J gene: TRBJ1-2
V gene: TRBV29-1
D gene: .
clone size: .
CDR3 DNA: TGCAGCGTTGAACTAAGCGATGGCTACACCTTC
CDR3 protein: CSVELSDGYTF

J gene: TRBJ2-3
V gene: TRBV20-1
D gene: .
clone size: .
CDR3 DNA: TGCAGTGCTAGGGAGGAAGGCATAGATACGCAGTATTTT
CDR3 protein: CSAREEGIDTQYF

J gene: TRBJ2-4
V gene: TRBV15
D gene: TRBD1
clone size: .
CDR3 DNA: TGTGCCACCAGTCTGACAGGGGGCAATGAGAACATTCAGTACTTC
CDR3 protein: CATSLTGGNENIQYF

J gene: TRBJ2-2
V gene: TRBV7-2
D gene: TRBD1
clone size: few
CDR3 DNA: TGTGCCAGCAGCCGCGCTGGGACAGGGGACACCGGGGAGCTGTTTTTT
CDR3 protein: CASSRAGTGDTGELFF

J gene: TRBJ2-7
V gene: TRBV4-2
D gene: .
clone size: few
CDR3 DNA: TGTGCCAGCAGCCAAGCCGCGGACGGCTTAAACGAGCAGTACTTC
CDR3 protein: CASSQAADGLNEQYF

J gene: TRBJ2-4
V gene: TRBV29-1
D gene: .
clone size: .
CDR3 DNA: TGCAGCGTTGAATTGGCGGGACTCGGAAACATTCAGTACTTC
CDR3 protein: CSVELAGLGNIQYF

J gene: TRBJ2-1
V gene: TRBV6-5
D gene: .
clone size: once
CDR3 DNA: TGTGCCAGCAGCAAAGTGGGTGAGCAGTTCTTC
CDR3 protein: CASSKVGEQFF

J gene: TRBJ2-7
V gene: TRBV6-5
D gene: .
clone size: .
CDR3 DNA: TGTGCCAGCAGTAACCTGGACAGCTCCTACGAGCAGTACTTC
CDR3 protein: CASSNLDSSYEQYF

J gene: TRBJ2-6
V gene: TRBV18
D gene: .
clone size: .
CDR3 DNA: TGTGCCACCGAAGATAGCTCTGGGGCCAACGTCCTGACCTTC
CDR3 protein: CATEDSSGANVLTF

J gene: TRBJ1-1
V gene: TRBV4-2
D gene: .
clone size: .
CDR3 DNA: TGTGCCAGCAGCCAAGATTTGGCAGGGATGAACACTGAAGCTTTCTTT
CDR3 protein: CASSQDLAGMNTEAFF

J gene: TRBJ2-7
V gene: TRBV3-1
D gene: .
clone size: .
CDR3 DNA: TGTGCCAGCAGCTCCCGACAGTCCTACGAGCAGTACTTC
CDR3 protein: CASSSRQSYEQYF

J gene: TRBJ2-1
V gene: TRBV29-1
D gene: TRBD2
clone size: few
CDR3 DNA: TGCAGCGTTGAAGGTGCACGGGAGCTAGCGGGGGAGTTGGGAGAGCAGTTCTTC
CDR3 protein: CSVEGARELAGELGEQFF

J gene: TRBJ2-7
V gene: TRBV5-1
D gene: .
clone size: few
CDR3 DNA: TGCGCCAGCAGCCGCTCCCTGGAATCCTACGAGCAGTACTTC
CDR3 protein: CASSRSLESYEQYF

J gene: TRBJ2-1
V gene: TRBV7-2
D gene: TRBD1
clone size: .
CDR3 DNA: TGTGCCAGCAGATCCGCTCCGGGACAGGGAATCGATGAGCAGTTCTTC
CDR3 protein: CASRSAPGQGIDEQFF

J gene: TRBJ2-7
V gene: TRBV3-1
D gene: .
clone size: .
CDR3 DNA: TGTGCCAGCAGCCAAGGGCAGGGGTCGGCCACCTACGAGCAGTACTTC
CDR3 protein: CASSQGQGSATYEQYF

J gene: TRBJ1-4
V gene: TRBV5-1
D gene: .
clone size: few
CDR3 DNA: TGCGCCAGCAGCTTGTTCCTCAACCGGGACTCGGAAAAACTGTTTTTT
CDR3 protein: CASSLFLNRDSEKLFF

J gene: TRBJ2-7
V gene: TRBV7-2
D gene: .
clone size: few
CDR3 DNA: TGTGCCAGCAGCTTAGTGGGGATTGTCTACGAGCAGTACTTC
CDR3 protein: CASSLVGIVYEQYF

J gene: TRBJ2-7
V gene: TRBV7-2
D gene: .
clone size: .
CDR3 DNA: TGTGCCAGCAGCCTAGATGGGCCTTCCTACGAGCAGTACTTC
CDR3 protein: CASSLDGPSYEQYF

J gene: TRBJ1-5
V gene: TRBV4-2
D gene: .
clone size: .
CDR3 DNA: TGTGCCGGCAGCCAAGTATCAGCTAGCAATCAGCCCCAGCATTTT
CDR3 protein: CAGSQVSASNQPQHF

J gene: TRBJ2-1
V gene: TRBV28
D gene: TRBD1
clone size: .
CDR3 DNA: TGTGCCGCGATCGGACCGGGACAGGGGGACAATGAGCAGTTCTTC
CDR3 protein: CAAIGPGQGDNEQFF

J gene: TRBJ2-3
V gene: TRBV7-2
D gene: .
clone size: .
CDR3 DNA: TGTGCCAGCAGCCCAGGGGCGGGTTTTCCAGATACGCAGTATTTT
CDR3 protein: CASSPGAGFPDTQYF

J gene: TRBJ2-5
V gene: TRBV9
D gene: .
clone size: few
CDR3 DNA: TGTGCCAGCAGCGCCAACCAAGAGACCCAGTACTTC
CDR3 protein: CASSANQETQYF

J gene: TRBJ2-5
V gene: TRBV28
D gene: .
clone size: .
CDR3 DNA: TGTGCCAGCAGTTTATTGGGCGAGGGACCCCAAGCGGAGACCCAGTACTTC
CDR3 protein: CASSLLGEGPQAETQYF

J gene: TRBJ1-2
V gene: TRBV29-1
D gene: TRBD1
clone size: few
CDR3 DNA: TGCAGCGTGGCGCACAGGGGGCGCAACTATGGCTACACCTTC
CDR3 protein: CSVAHRGRNYGYTF

J gene: TRBJ2-5
V gene: TRBV7-3
D gene: .
clone size: many
CDR3 DNA: TGTGCCAGCAGCTTAACCCGGGGGGAGACCCAGTACTTC
CDR3 protein: CASSLTRGETQYF

J gene: TRBJ2-3
V gene: TRBV6-1
D gene: .
clone size: .
CDR3 DNA: TGTGCCAGCAGTGTTAATCGTCTCGATACGCAGTATTTT
CDR3 protein: CASSVNRLDTQYF

J gene: TRBJ2-7
V gene: TRBV6-5
D gene: TRBD2
clone size: .
CDR3 DNA: TGTGCCAGCAGTTACTCGACTAGCGGGAGGGTCGAGCAGTACTTC
CDR3 protein: CASSYSTSGRVEQYF

J gene: TRBJ2-7
V gene: TRBV2
D gene: TRBD1
clone size: .
CDR3 DNA: TGTGCCAGCAGTCGGACCGGGACAGGTAACGAGCAGTACTTC
CDR3 protein: CASSRTGTGNEQYF

J gene: TRBJ2-1
V gene: TRBV12-3/TRBV12-4
D gene: .
clone size: .
CDR3 DNA: TGTGCCAGCACCACGAGGATCCCCTACAATGAGCAGTTCTTC
CDR3 protein: CASTTRIPYNEQFF

J gene: TRBJ2-1
V gene: TRBV11-2
D gene: TRBD2
clone size: few
CDR3 DNA: TGTGCCAGCAGCTTAGAACTAGCGGGGGGTCCCTACAATGAGCAGTTCTTC
CDR3 protein: CASSLELAGGPYNEQFF

J gene: TRBJ1-2
V gene: TRBV5-1
D gene: .
clone size: .
CDR3 DNA: TGCGCCAGCAGCTTGAAGGAATACTATGGCTACACCTTC
CDR3 protein: CASSLKEYYGYTF

J gene: TRBJ2-7
V gene: TRBV5-1
D gene: TRBD1
clone size: .
CDR3 DNA: TGCGCCAGCAGCCAGGGACAGGGGGCCGGCGAGCAGTACTTC
CDR3 protein: CASSQGQGAGEQYF

J gene: TRBJ2-7
V gene: TRBV6-1
D gene: .
clone size: few
CDR3 DNA: TGTGCCAGCAGTGAAGCTGGGGCTGGCTACGAGCAGTACTTC
CDR3 protein: CASSEAGAGYEQYF

J gene: TRBJ2-7
V gene: TRBV28
D gene: .
clone size: .
CDR3 DNA: TGTGCCAGCAGTTTGAGCGACTTGAAGTACTTC
CDR3 protein: CASSLSDLKYF

J gene: TRBJ2-3
V gene: TRBV29-1
D gene: .
clone size: .
CDR3 DNA: TGCAGCGTCCGGGGGAAGGGCACAGATACGCAGTATTTT
CDR3 protein: CSVRGKGTDTQYF

J gene: TRBJ2-1
V gene: TRBV7-2
D gene: .
clone size: few
CDR3 DNA: TGTGCCAGCAGCTTCGGACCCTTGGGCAATGAGCAGTTCTTC
CDR3 protein: CASSFGPLGNEQFF

J gene: TRBJ2-5
V gene: TRBV9
D gene: TRBD2
clone size: .
CDR3 DNA: TGTGCCAGCAGCGACTCCGGGACTAGCGGACAAGAGACCCAGTACTTC
CDR3 protein: CASSDSGTSGQETQYF

J gene: TRBJ2-1
V gene: TRBV7-3
D gene: TRBD1
clone size: few
CDR3 DNA: TGTGCCAGCAGCGATGGGACAGGGCTCTACAATGAGCAGTTCTTC
CDR3 protein: CASSDGTGLYNEQFF